The clone carrying this T cell receptor (beta chain) has a count of ten or more. Its target is unknown. The J segment lost 4 bases and the V segment lost 4 bases, leaving 7 bases of the junction unmatched. The CDR3 spans 16 residues. This entry is derived from a study of metastatic and nonmetastatic thyroid tumors. Study details: Repertoires from blood and tumor or nodule tissue of malignant and benign thyroid patients were compared. Study-wide results and limits: As reported, TCR beta diversity in blood and tumor was significantly higher in malignant thyroid tumors than in benign nodules.

Patients underwent thyroid surgery, and none had received any treatment before it. Methods used by the authors: Clinicopathological groups supplied CDR3 differences that were used to build a distant-metastasis classifier for papillary thyroid cancer. With MiXCR, TCRdb reprocessed the PCR reads. The V and J calls come from TCRdb's annotation, not from the publication. The data contain fewer than 40,000 clones, approximately 16% of them seen just once; the ten biggest clones take up about 19%. Sequenced material: blood. The genes are TRBV12-3 or TRBV12-4 and TRBJ1-3, with TRBD1 matching 10 bases. This clonotype was sampled from a male donor with papillary thyroid cancer or a benign thyroid nodule (not recorded which). Some clones in this sample may be carry-over from other donors' samples. The CDR3, as DNA: TGTGCCAGCAGTTCCCGACAGGGGGCTGGAGGAAACACCATATATTTT. The encoded protein is CASSSRQGAGGNTIYF.